This section outlines one T cell receptor (beta chain) sequence together with its context. Its antigen is unknown. No much larger clone exists at a distance of one base, and base qualities are not known. The data stem from a study of blood T cell repertoires in COVID-19 (dated by TCRdb to the early 2020s). In terms of the full investigation: Collaborator samples came from the United States, Italy and Spain and covered acute and convalescent phases of COVID-19. The prospective study material was composed of cDNA or gDNA derived from T cells, B-cell-depleted T cells, or PBMCs. The dataset comprised deeply sampled blood TCRbeta repertoires from subjects exposed to, actively infected with, or recovered from COVID-19. The repertoires were released in a freely available public database intended as a resource for research on the immune response to SARS-CoV-2. The samples were drawn from two sources: the first 160 participants of the ongoing ImmuneRACE study, and over 950 subjects contributed by 6 global collaborators. Sample metadata almost always included a de-identified subject ID, COVID-19 status, age in years and sex. Where HLA class I and class II types were available, the types were taken from metadata supplied by the sample provider, not from assay-based typing. Paper-wide results and their limitations: The quantity of clinical and demographic metadata differed by source and by participant and was supplied without curation.

The CDR3, cysteine through phenylalanine, is 14 amino acids long. CDR3 DNA is the only sequence kept; it has 42 bases, read in frame from the first base. V is pruned by 4 bases and J by 15 bases, leaving 13 bases of the junction without a gene match. The germline V gene supplies CDR1 SGDLS and CDR2 YYNGEE. TCRbeta CDR3 regions were amplified from genomic DNA by means of the immunoSEQ Assay, a bias-controlled multiplex PCR. The original methods were these. Nucleated cell counts per sample were estimated from amplification of reference gene primers within the assay. To quantify the absolute abundance of each unique TCRbeta CDR3 rearrangement, sequence reads were collapsed and filtered. For each sample, productive Simpson clonality was calculated as the square root of Simpson's diversity index over productive rearrangements. Here the immuneACCESS table is served through TCRdb, limited to in-frame sequences with V and J called. Missing clones are a known gap in these copies; in checked studies unresolved V genes cover under half, and the rest lacks a known reason. V and J calls and clone size are given by that table; D and trimming were obtained from the DNA. Present in this sample are about 300,000 clones, approximately 83% of which were seen just once. The ten biggest clones cover less than 2.5% of the sample.

Enrolling through a virtual design, the prospective study's participants ranged in age from roughly 18 to 89 years and lived across roughly 23 United States geographic areas. In the prospective study, participants were assigned to cohorts based on the clinical history participants reported in a screening survey and a study questionnaire. For ImmuneRACE Cohort 3, a participant was defined as recovered based on two consecutive negative NP/OP PCR tests, clearance by a healthcare professional, or resolution of symptoms. In the prospective study, mobile phlebotomists collected whole blood, serum and a nasopharyngeal or oropharyngeal swab from each participant. Prospective study participants could optionally give additional blood draws and questionnaires over an approximately two-month period. Before DNA extraction, blood samples from the prospective study were shipped at room temperature or frozen.

This receptor was taken from a man aged 25-40 years who had recovered from COVID-19. This chain joins TRBV9 to TRBJ1-6; the central 7 bases match TRBD1. Sequencing used PBMCs or T cells enriched from blood (not recorded which). The CDR3 region has the sequence CASSTFGQVPHLHF. The DNA sequence is given as TGTGCCAGCAGCACGTTCGGACAGGTCCCTCACCTCCACTTT.